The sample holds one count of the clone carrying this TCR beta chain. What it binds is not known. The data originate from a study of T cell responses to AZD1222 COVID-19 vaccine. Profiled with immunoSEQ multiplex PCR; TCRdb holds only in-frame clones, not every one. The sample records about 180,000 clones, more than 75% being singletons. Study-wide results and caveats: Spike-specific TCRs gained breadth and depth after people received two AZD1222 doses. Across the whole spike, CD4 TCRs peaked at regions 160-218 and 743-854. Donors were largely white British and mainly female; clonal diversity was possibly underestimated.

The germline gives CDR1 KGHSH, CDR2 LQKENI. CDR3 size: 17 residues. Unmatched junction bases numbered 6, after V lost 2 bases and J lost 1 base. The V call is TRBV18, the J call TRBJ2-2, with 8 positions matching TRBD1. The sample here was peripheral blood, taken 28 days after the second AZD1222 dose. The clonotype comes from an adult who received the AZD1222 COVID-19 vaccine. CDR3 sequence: CASSPVRGTGNTGELFF. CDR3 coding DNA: TGTGCCAGCTCACCAGTTCGTGGGACAGGGAACACCGGGGAGCTGTTTTTT. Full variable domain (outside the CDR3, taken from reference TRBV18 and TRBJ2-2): NAGVMQNPRHLVRRRGQEARLRCSPMKGHSHVYWYRQLPEEGLKFMVYLQKENIIDESGMPKERFSAEFPKEGPSILRIQQVVRGDSAAYFCASSPVRGTGNTGELFFGEGSRLTVL.